The following is a T cell receptor beta chain sequence with its context. Its antigen is still unknown. This record comes from a study of cytomegalovirus exposure and HLA in healthy donors. This CDR3 contains 15 residues. The germline CDR1 and CDR2 sequences are MNHNS and SASEGT. V was clipped by 8 bases and J by 6 bases; unmatched bases: 12. The PCR used 60 Vbeta and 13 Jbeta primers. Some clones are missing from TCRdb's copy, which holds only in-frame ones; the method was immunoSEQ multiplex PCR. The sample contains about 95,000 clones, less than 80% of which appear only once. Study-wide results and limits: According to reports, the classifier identified cytomegalovirus status with high specificity and sensitivity. Presence/absence comparisons presumed near-even sequencing depth among donors.

Specimen: PBMCs. This chain connects TRBV6-1 to TRBJ2-3; TRBD2 matches at 9 bases. The source of this sequence is a woman aged 40-49 years in good health and CMV-seropositive. The CDR3, as DNA: TGTGCCAGCTCTCCGAGGGGGACTAGCATGGATACGCAGTATTTT. It specifies CASSPRGTSMDTQYF.